The 27 T cell receptor beta chains in this list originate from one sample, sequenced in a study of Ad26.COV2.S vaccination and SARS-CoV-2 variants. The treatment denotes: roughly 20 received Ad26.COV2.S at low or high dose, single or two shots; about five received placebo; per-sample allocation not given. Material that was analyzed had been drawn on day 63 after the first vaccine or placebo injection. TCRdb's copy holds only in-frame clones and misses some; the assay was immunoSEQ multiplex PCR. This sample has 400,000 to 450,000 clones, with 75% to 95% found just once. Specimen: peripheral blood, collected in a trial of Ad26.COV2.S vaccine versus placebo. The origin of the receptors is a person between 18 and 60 years old who received the Ad26.COV2.S COVID-19 vaccine or a placebo.

The J gene is TRBJ2-1, the V gene TRBV6-2 or TRBV6-3, with TRBD2 identical over 8 bases. J was trimmed by 3 bases and V by 4 bases; bases with no gene match: 17. CDR1 is MNHEY, CDR2 SVGEGT, per germline. The CDR3 is made up of 19 amino acids. CDR3 amino acids: CASSWLLVLLAGFYNEQFF. The CDR3 DNA follows: TGTGCCAGCAGTTGGCTCCTGGTCCTTTTAGCGGGATTCTACAATGAGCAGTTCTTC.

The count of this clone is one. The V gene is TRBV18, the J gene TRBJ2-7; 7 nucleotides align to TRBD2. CDR1 is KGHSH and CDR2 is LQKENI in the germline V gene. CDR3 length: 15 amino acids. Trimming took 5 bases from V and 3 from J; bases not matched to a gene: 10. CDR3 residues: CASSSVGGSYYEQYF. CDR3 nucleotide sequence: TGTGCCAGCTCATCAGTCGGCGGGAGTTACTACGAGCAGTACTTC.

The V call is TRBV7-9, the J call TRBJ2-5, with TRBD1 identical over 9 bases. Trimming at V came to 5 bases and at J to 3 bases, leaving 4 bases not matched to a gene. The germline gives CDR1 SEHNR, CDR2 FQNEAQ (reference sequence). The length of the CDR3 is 14 residues. In DNA form, the CDR3 reads TGTGCCAGCAGCGAGTGGACAGGGGAAGAGACCCAGTACTTC. Translated, it gives CASSEWTGEETQYF.

The chain employs TRBV7-2 and TRBJ1-6; D gene uncertain. The CDR3 consists of 14 residues. Germline V gene lookup returns CDR1 SGHTA and CDR2 FQGNSA. Trimming took 3 bases from V and 10 from J, leaving 13 bases between them. For the CDR3, the DNA is TGTGCCAGCAGCTTGGCCGGTCGTGGGTCACCCCTCCACTTT. Translating gives CASSLAGRGSPLHF.

The V and J genes are TRBV7-8 and TRBJ2-3; 8 nucleotides agree with TRBD1. Germline lookup yields CDR1 SGHVS and CDR2 FQNEAQ. This CDR3 has 15 residues. The V gene end was trimmed by 5 bases and the J gene end by 2 bases; junction bases not matched to a gene: 6. This CDR3 is CASSGRTGYTDTQYF. CDR3 in DNA: TGTGCCAGCAGCGGCAGGACAGGGTACACAGATACGCAGTATTTT.

J is TRBJ2-7 and V is TRBV19; 10 positions agree with TRBD1. V was pared by 5 bases and J by 4 bases, with 17 bases of the junction left unmatched. CDR3 length equals 18 residues. The germline V gene has CDR1 LNHDA and CDR2 SQIVND (reference sequence). The CDR3 spells CASSSAGTGALVGYEQYF. The CDR3 DNA follows: TGTGCCAGTAGTTCGGCCGGGACAGGGGCTCTAGTCGGGTACGAGCAGTACTTC.

For this clone: Relative to the germline gene, one junction end is altered; a read error may explain this. The chain employs TRBV6-6 and TRBJ2-7; a weak D match, TRBD1 (5 bases). The germline CDR1 and CDR2 sequences are MNHNY and SVGAGI (reference sequence). CDR3 size: 13 residues. Here the CDR3 DNA reads TGTGCCAGCAGTTACCTTTTTGACAGCCCTGGGAACTTC. Its translation: CASSYLFDSPGNF.

This sequence joins TRBV5-1 and TRBJ2-1; D unresolved. The V and J ends lost 8 bases and 0 bases respectively, with 12 bases between them. Germline CDR1 is SGHRS and CDR2 is YFSETQ. The CDR3 is 14 amino acids. CDR3 sequence: CASFPEISYNEQFF. CDR3 bases: TGCGCCAGTTTCCCAGAGATCTCCTACAATGAGCAGTTCTTC. Complete variable domain (other parts from reference TRBV5-1 and TRBJ2-1): KAGVTQTPRYLIKTRGQQVTLSCSPISGHRSVSWYQQTPGQGLQFLFEYFSETQRNKGNFPGRFSGRQFSNSRSEMNVSTLELGDSALYLCASFPEISYNEQFFGPGTRLTVL.

The V call is TRBV19, the J call TRBJ2-2; 12 bases are shared with TRBD2. Trimming at V came to 6 bases and at J to 3 bases, leaving 8 bases not matched to a gene. The germline CDR1 and CDR2 sequences are LNHDA and SQIVND (reference sequence). This CDR3 contains 17 residues. CDR3 DNA: TGTGCCAGTAGCCAAAAGCGACTAGCGGGAGACACCGGGGAGCTGTTTTTT. Translating it yields CASSQKRLAGDTGELFF.

V and J are TRBV11-2 and TRBJ1-6; D gene unclear. This CDR3 spans 16 amino acids. The V gene's germline CDR1 is SGHAT and CDR2 FQNNGV. Trimming removed 5 bases at V and 10 bases at J, with 21 bases between. CDR3 nucleotides: TGTGCCAGCAGCCCACCTCCCGAGGGTTTAGGGTCACCCCTCCACTTT. Encoded protein: CASSPPPEGLGSPLHF.

The gene calls are TRBV7-6 and TRBJ2-5; D could derive from TRBD1 or TRBD2 (7 bases each). Germline CDR1 SGHVS, CDR2 FNYEAQ. The CDR3 spans 16 residues. The V and J ends lost 3 bases and 2 bases respectively, with 16 bases between them. DNA of the CDR3: TGTGCCAGCAGCTTGAGGGGGGGGGACAGACAAGAGACCCAGTACTTC. Translation gives CASSLRGGDRQETQYF.

The CDR3 here is CASSEVDRFEQYF. The CDR3 bases are TGTGCCAGCAGTGAAGTTGATAGGTTCGAGCAGTACTTC. J is TRBJ2-7 and V is TRBV2; D ambiguous. The CDR3 has 13 amino acids. V lost 1 base and J 6 bases, leaving 10 bases between the germline ends. Germline CDR1 and CDR2: SNHLY and FYNNEI.

The chain couples TRBV25-1 to TRBJ2-5; TRBD1 might be the D (7 bases). V was trimmed by 1 base and J by 4 bases, leaving 13 bases between them. The germline gives CDR1 MGHDK, CDR2 SYGVNS. The CDR3 length is 15 residues. The CDR3 DNA sequence: TGTGCCAGCAGTGAATTTGTCAGGGGGGCAGAGACCCAGTACTTC. Translated: CASSEFVRGAETQYF.

The chain combines TRBV7-2 with TRBJ1-1; 8 nucleotides agree with TRBD1. Germline V CDR1 and CDR2: SGHTA, FQGNSA. V gave up 4 bases and J gave up 0 bases; unmatched junction bases: 10. The CDR3 consists of 17 residues. Written as DNA, the CDR3 is TGTGCCAGCAGCTATTCCGGGACAGGCATCATGAACACTGAAGCTTTCTTT. Residues: CASSYSGTGIMNTEAFF.

The rearrangement joins TRBV4-3 to TRBJ1-4; TRBD1 aligns across 7 bases. The CDR3 sequence is 18 residues long. With 4 bases clipped from V and 0 bases from J, the junction kept 11 bases outside the gene matches. Germline assignment: CDR1 LGHNA and CDR2 YSLEER. CDR3 sequence: CASSRSPGQTATNEKLFF. The CDR3 DNA reads TGCGCCAGCAGCCGAAGTCCGGGACAGACTGCAACTAATGAAAAACTGTTTTTT.

This chain links TRBV6-1 with TRBJ1-5; 7 bases align to TRBD1. The CDR3 extends over 15 amino acids. The V gene end was trimmed by 3 bases and the J gene end by 0 bases; junction bases not matched to a gene: 2. Per the germline V gene, CDR1 is MNHNS and CDR2 is SASEGT. CDR3 DNA: TGTGCCAGCAGTGAGGGACAGCATAGCAATCAGCCCCAGCATTTT. This codes for CASSEGQHSNQPQHF.

The chain recombines TRBV7-8 with TRBJ2-7; D may be TRBD1 (6 bases). CDR1 and CDR2 (germline): SGHVS, FQNEAQ. This CDR3 is built from 14 residues. V was pared by 2 bases and J by 2 bases, with 10 bases between. The CDR3 protein is CASSLPGQTYEQYF. The CDR3 DNA reads TGTGCCAGCAGCTTACCGGGACAAACCTACGAGCAGTACTTC.

The chain carries TRBV6-5 and TRBJ1-1; TRBD1 aligns across 7 bases. The junction had 12 bases not matched to a gene; V was cut back by 7 bases and J by 13 bases. The CDR3 length is 12 residues. Germline V gene data show CDR1 as MNHEY and CDR2 as SVGAGI. The CDR3 DNA sequence: TGTGCCAGCACTCGGGACAGCGGAAGGTTTTTCTTT. Its protein is CASTRDSGRFFF.

The V and J genes are TRBV12-5 and TRBJ2-5, with D uncertain. The germline V and J ends were trimmed by 0 bases and 4 bases, with 6 bases remaining between them. Germline assignment: CDR1 LGHNT and CDR2 FRNRAP. This CDR3 has 13 residues. As DNA, the CDR3 is TGTGCTAGTGGTTTGGTATTATCAGAGACCCAGTACTTC. Translating it yields CASGLVLSETQYF.

This clone was observed a handful of times. The J gene is TRBJ2-7, the V gene TRBV6-1; 7 nucleotides match TRBD1. The trim removed 4 bases at V and 3 bases at J, leaving 18 bases unmatched. CDR1 MNHNS and CDR2 SASEGT come from the germline V gene. The CDR3 is 18 amino acids. The CDR3 sequence is CASSGSQQGIISLYEQYF. The DNA for the CDR3 is TGTGCCAGCAGTGGCTCCCAACAGGGGATAATATCTCTCTACGAGCAGTACTTC.

This clone was observed once. The chain uses TRBV6-5 and TRBJ2-1; a weak D match, TRBD2 (6 bases). Germline CDR1 MNHEY, CDR2 SVGAGI. V was shortened by 10 bases and J by 6 bases, with 19 bases between the two germline ends. The CDR3 loop spans 14 amino acids. The CDR3 DNA follows: TGTGCCACCGCGAGGGAGGTTGCCGGCAATGAGCAGTTCTTC. Translating it yields CATAREVAGNEQFF.

The genes are TRBV28 and TRBJ1-5, with 11 bases lining up with TRBD1. The CDR3 has 15 residues. The germline V gene encodes CDR1 MDHEN and CDR2 SYDVKM. Trimming took 6 bases from V and 7 from J; bases not matched to a gene: 8. CDR3 sequence: CASSTGQGALQPQHF. In DNA, the CDR3 is TGTGCCAGCAGCACTGGACAGGGGGCTTTACAGCCCCAGCATTTT.

The CDR3 protein is CASSLYNEQFF. In DNA form, the CDR3 reads TGTGCCAGCAGCCTGTACAATGAGCAGTTCTTC. V and J are TRBV6-2 or TRBV6-3 and TRBJ2-1; D is undetermined. The CDR3 has 11 residues. The germline V gene encodes CDR1 MNHEY and CDR2 SVGEGT. The ends were cut back, 6 bases at V and 4 bases at J, with 4 bases in the middle.

This chain connects TRBV7-9 to TRBJ2-2; 11 bases map to TRBD2. Germline-derived CDR1 and CDR2 are SEHNR and FQNEAQ (reference sequence). This CDR3 is 18 amino acids long. With 3 bases clipped from V and 3 bases from J, the junction kept 9 bases outside the gene matches. The CDR3 region is CASSLRLAGFRYTGELFF. In DNA, the CDR3 is TGTGCCAGCAGCTTGCGACTAGCGGGATTTCGCTACACCGGGGAGCTGTTTTTT.

The V gene is TRBV28, the J gene TRBJ2-1; 10 positions match TRBD2. This CDR3 contains 15 residues. The V segment lost 3 bases and the J segment 4 bases; nucleotides outside the gene matches: 3. The V gene's germline CDR1 is MDHEN and CDR2 SYDVKM. CDR3 loop: CASSFLTSGYNEQFF. CDR3 nucleotide sequence: TGTGCCAGCAGTTTCTTGACTAGCGGGTACAATGAGCAGTTCTTC. The whole variable domain, remainder taken from reference TRBV28 and TRBJ2-1, is DVKVTQSSRYLVKRTGEKVFLECVQDMDHENMFWYRQDPGLGLRLIYFSYDVKMKEKGDIPEGYSVSREKKERFSLILESASTNQTSMYLCASSFLTSGYNEQFFGPGTRLTVL.

The chain has TRBV10-3 and TRBJ2-2, with 13 bases lining up with TRBD2. The germline V gene encodes CDR1 ENHRY and CDR2 SYGVKD. CDR3 length: 20 residues. The J segment lost 4 bases and the V segment lost 7 bases, leaving 18 bases of the junction unmatched. Written as DNA, the CDR3 is TGTGCCATCACCCGGGCCCCCTTCACAGGACTAGCGGGAGCCACCGGGGAGCTGTTTTTT. It yields the protein CAITRAPFTGLAGATGELFF.

The V call is TRBV6-6, the J call TRBJ2-3, with D possibly TRBD2 on 5 matching bases. CDR3 size: 15 residues. Trimming pared 2 bases from V and 3 bases from J, leaving 12 bases between. CDR1 MNHNY and CDR2 SVGAGI come from the germline V gene (reference sequence). CDR3 sequence: CASSYGSSLTDTQYF. The DNA of the CDR3 is TGTGCCAGCAGTTACGGGTCTAGCTTGACAGATACGCAGTATTTT.